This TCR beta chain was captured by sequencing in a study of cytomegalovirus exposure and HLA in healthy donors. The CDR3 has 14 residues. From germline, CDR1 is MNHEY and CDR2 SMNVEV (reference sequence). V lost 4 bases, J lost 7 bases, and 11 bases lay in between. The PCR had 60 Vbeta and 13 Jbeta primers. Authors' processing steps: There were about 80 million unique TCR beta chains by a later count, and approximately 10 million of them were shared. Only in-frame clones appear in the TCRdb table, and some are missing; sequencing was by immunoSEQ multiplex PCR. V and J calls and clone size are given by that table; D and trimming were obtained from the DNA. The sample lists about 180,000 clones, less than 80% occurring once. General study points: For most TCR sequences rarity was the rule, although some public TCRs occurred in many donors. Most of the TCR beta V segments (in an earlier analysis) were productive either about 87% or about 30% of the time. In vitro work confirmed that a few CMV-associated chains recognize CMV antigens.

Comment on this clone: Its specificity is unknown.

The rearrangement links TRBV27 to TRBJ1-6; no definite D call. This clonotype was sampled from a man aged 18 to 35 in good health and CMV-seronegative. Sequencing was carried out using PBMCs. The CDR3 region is CASSSRWRNSPLHF. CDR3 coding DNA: TGTGCCAGCAGTTCCCGGTGGAGGAATTCACCCCTCCACTTT.